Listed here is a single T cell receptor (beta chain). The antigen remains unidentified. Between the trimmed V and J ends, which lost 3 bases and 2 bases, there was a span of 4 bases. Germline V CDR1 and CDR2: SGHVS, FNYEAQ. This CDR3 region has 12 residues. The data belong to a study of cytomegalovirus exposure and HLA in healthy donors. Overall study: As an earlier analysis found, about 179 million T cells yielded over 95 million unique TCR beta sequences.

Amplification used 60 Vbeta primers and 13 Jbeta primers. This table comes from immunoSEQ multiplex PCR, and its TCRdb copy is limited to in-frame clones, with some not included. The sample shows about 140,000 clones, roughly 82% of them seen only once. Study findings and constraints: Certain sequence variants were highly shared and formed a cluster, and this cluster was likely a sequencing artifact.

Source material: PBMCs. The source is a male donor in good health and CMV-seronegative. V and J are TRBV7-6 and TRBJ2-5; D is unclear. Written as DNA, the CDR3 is TGTGCCAGCAGCTTTCAGCAAGAGACCCAGTACTTC. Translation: CASSFQQETQYF.